A selection of T cell receptor beta chains follows, all from one sample in a study of blood T cell repertoires in COVID-19. The protocol was immunoSEQ multiplex PCR, while the TCRdb copy is restricted to in-frame clones and leaves out a portion. The sample carries roughly 260,000 clones, about 85% recorded once. Sequenced: peripheral blood. Receptors were obtained from a man aged 60 to 75 who had recovered from COVID-19. The CDR3 runs from the conserved cysteine through the conserved F or W. A D gene is named only where the DNA matches it firmly. Clone sizes are given selectively: once, few, many, or a class where the clone is expanded.

CDR3 protein: CASSVHQGGGKDEQFF; CDR3 DNA: TGTGCCAGCAGCGTCCACCAGGGCGGGGGGAAGGATGAGCAGTTCTTC; clone size: .; D gene: TRBD2; V gene: TRBV9; J gene: TRBJ2-1
CDR3 protein: CASSPRDRNTGELFF; CDR3 DNA: TGTGCCAGCAGCCCCAGGGACAGAAACACCGGGGAGCTGTTTTTT; clone size: .; D gene: TRBD1; V gene: TRBV11-3; J gene: TRBJ2-2
CDR3 protein: CASSRGQGLGAFF; CDR3 DNA: TGTGCCAGCAGCCGAGGACAGGGGTTAGGAGCTTTCTTT; clone size: .; D gene: TRBD1; V gene: TRBV5-8; J gene: TRBJ1-1
CDR3 protein: CASGLGTGDEQYF; CDR3 DNA: TGTGCTAGTGGTTTGGGGACAGGGGACGAGCAGTACTTC; clone size: .; D gene: TRBD1; V gene: TRBV12-5; J gene: TRBJ2-7
CDR3 protein: CASSSDTTGRGNTIYF; CDR3 DNA: TGTGCCAGCAGCTCTGACACCACCGGGAGAGGAAACACCATATATTTT; clone size: .; D gene: .; V gene: TRBV9; J gene: TRBJ1-3
CDR3 protein: CASSSRVGNQPQHF; CDR3 DNA: TGCGCCAGCAGCTCCAGGGTTGGCAATCAGCCCCAGCATTTT; clone size: .; D gene: .; V gene: TRBV5-1; J gene: TRBJ1-5
CDR3 protein: CASSYGTSGSNQPQHF; CDR3 DNA: TGTGCCAGCAGTTACGGGACTTCAGGGAGCAATCAGCCCCAGCATTTT; clone size: few; D gene: .; V gene: TRBV6-6; J gene: TRBJ1-5
CDR3 protein: CASSLAEWSGDPYNEQFF; CDR3 DNA: TGTGCCAGCAGCTTAGCGGAATGGTCGGGGGACCCCTACAATGAGCAGTTCTTC; clone size: .; D gene: .; V gene: TRBV7-2; J gene: TRBJ2-1
CDR3 protein: CASSRGGGYEQFF; CDR3 DNA: TGCGCCAGCAGCCGCGGGGGGGGTTATGAGCAGTTCTTC; clone size: .; D gene: TRBD2; V gene: TRBV10-1; J gene: TRBJ2-1
CDR3 protein: CATSDPGGRDGTQYF; CDR3 DNA: TGTGCCACCAGTGACCCGGGGGGCCGGGACGGCACGCAGTATTTT; clone size: once; D gene: .; V gene: TRBV24-1; J gene: TRBJ2-3